These 32 T cell receptor beta chains were all obtained from the same sample, sequenced in a study of identical twins. TCRdb reprocessed the 5' RACE reads via MiXCR and lists one record per CDR3 protein. The sample yields 300,000 to 350,000 distinct CDR3 sequences, around an eighth seen once. The sample also formed part of further work on yellow fever vaccine responses in identical twins.

Material: CD8+ T cells sorted from blood. All receptors come from a woman between 18 and 29 years old in good health.

This chain joins TRBV7-9 and TRBJ2-1; 7 positions match TRBD1. CDR1 is SEHNR and CDR2 is FQNEAQ in the germline V gene (reference sequence). This CDR3 is 17 amino acids long. Trimming took 1 base from V and 6 from J; bases not matched to a gene: 12. The CDR3 sequence is CASSLVPGRGKANEQFF. Here the CDR3 DNA reads TGTGCCAGCAGCTTAGTACCGGGCAGGGGGAAAGCCAATGAGCAGTTCTTC.

This clonotype came up a few times. The chain is built from TRBV20-1 and TRBJ2-7; TRBD1 agrees at 10 bases. CDR1 is DFQATT, CDR2 SNEGSKA, per germline (reference sequence). The CDR3 length is 15 residues. V gave up 2 bases and J gave up 6 bases; unmatched junction bases: 10. CDR3 in amino acids: CSARSEDRGDSEQYV. For the CDR3, the DNA is TGCAGTGCTAGATCGGAGGACAGGGGGGACAGCGAGCAGTACGTC.

The CDR3 reads CASSFYTEGAETQYF. The CDR3 DNA sequence: TGTGCCAGCAGCTTCTACACCGAGGGCGCGGAGACCCAGTACTTC. V is TRBV7-9 and J is TRBJ2-5; D might be TRBD2 (5 bases). The CDR3 extends over 15 amino acids. V lost 3 bases, J lost 5 bases, and 16 bases lay in between. Per the germline V gene, CDR1 is SEHNR and CDR2 is FQNEAQ (reference sequence).

The chain carries TRBV24-1 and TRBJ1-2; unclear D gene. V was trimmed by 2 bases and J by 10 bases, leaving 13 bases between them. The CDR3 is made up of 13 amino acids. CDR1 and CDR2 from the germline V gene are KGHDR and SFDVKD. The CDR3 nucleotides are TGTGCCACCAGTGATTCAAACAGAGAGAACTACACCTTC. This translates into CATSDSNRENYTF.

The chain carries TRBV27 and TRBJ2-3; 9 nucleotides agree with TRBD1. CDR1 is MNHEY and CDR2 is SMNVEV in the germline V gene (reference sequence). The V segment lost 1 base and the J segment 2 bases; nucleotides outside the gene matches: 7. The CDR3 loop spans 17 amino acids. CDR3 amino acids: CASSLYPTGGVTDTQYF. In nucleotides, the CDR3 is TGTGCCAGCAGTTTATACCCGACAGGGGGAGTCACAGATACGCAGTATTTT.

This clonotype was observed at least ten times. The chain couples TRBV12-3 or TRBV12-4 to TRBJ1-6; D possibly corresponds to TRBD1 (5 bases). CDR3 length equals 14 residues. V was pared by 5 bases and J by 6 bases, with 11 bases between. The CDR3 DNA follows: TGTGCCAGCAGTGTCCGGGACTTTAATTCACCCCTCCACTTT. Amino acid sequence: CASSVRDFNSPLHF.

This clonotype was recorded a few times. The V gene is TRBV28, the J gene TRBJ2-7, with 7 bases identical to TRBD1. The CDR3 contains 14 residues. CDR1 and CDR2 (germline): MDHEN, SYDVKM. The trim removed 6 bases at V and 4 bases at J, leaving 9 bases unmatched. The CDR3 DNA reads as TGTGCCAGCAGAACCTCAGGGGGAGATTACGAGCAGTACGTC. Translation: CASRTSGGDYEQYV.

The chain combines TRBV6-4 with TRBJ2-1; 10 bases align to TRBD2. J lost 7 bases, V lost 6 bases, and 12 bases had no gene match. The CDR3 has 16 amino acids. Per germline, CDR1 MRHNA and CDR2 SNTAGT. CDR3 amino acids: CASSQAGGVGSNEQFF. CDR3 in DNA: TGTGCCAGCAGCCAAGCGGGAGGGGTTGGCTCAAATGAGCAGTTCTTC.

The chain couples TRBV15 to TRBJ2-5, with 9 bases lining up with TRBD2. J was trimmed by 5 bases and V by 0 bases; bases with no gene match: 7. Germline CDR1 is LNHNV and CDR2 is YYDKDF (reference sequence). The CDR3 sequence is 16 residues long. The CDR3 DNA follows: TGTGCCACCAGCAGAGAGAGCGGGGGGCCCTTGGAGACCCAGTACTTC. Its protein product is CATSRESGGPLETQYF. The variable domain in full, completed from reference TRBV15 and TRBJ2-5, reads DAMVIQNPRYQVTQFGKPVTLSCSQTLNHNVMYWYQQKSSQAPKLLFHYYDKDFNNEADTPDNFQSRRPNTSFCFLDIRSPGLGDTAMYLCATSRESGGPLETQYFGPGTRLLVL.

Worth noting for this clonotype: This may stem from a read error, because a much larger clone lies one nucleotide away. The chain has TRBV4-1 and TRBJ2-1; D remains unclear. The CDR3 covers 14 residues. The V end was cut by 1 base, the J end by 6 bases, with 10 bases between. CDR1 MGHRA and CDR2 YSYEKL come from the germline V gene. The CDR3 DNA sequence: TGCGCCAGCAGCCAAGTTGGAGAATGCAATGAGCAGTTCTTC. This gives the protein CASSQVGECNEQFF.

This clonotype was picked up a small number of times. The rearrangement uses TRBV2 and TRBJ2-1; D gene ambiguous. Germline V gene lookup returns CDR1 SNHLY and CDR2 FYNNEI. V was clipped by 4 bases and J by 7 bases, with 8 bases between them. The CDR3 covers 12 residues. The chain's CDR3 is CASSALRNEQFF. CDR3 bases: TGTGCCAGCAGTGCCCTAAGAAATGAGCAGTTCTTC.

There are many counts of this clonotype. This rearrangement joins TRBV12-3 or TRBV12-4 to TRBJ1-1, with unresolved D. CDR3 size: 14 residues. Trimming cost V 5 bases and J 1 base, with 11 bases left between them. The DNA of the CDR3 is TGTGCCAGCAGTCCCGCAGAGGGGAACACTGAAGCTTTCTTT. As protein: CASSPAEGNTEAFF.

V gene TRBV6-5 combines with J gene TRBJ1-1; TRBD1 matches at 7 bases. CDR1 and CDR2 from the germline V gene are MNHEY and SVGAGI. There are 15 residues in the CDR3. J was trimmed by 6 bases and V by 1 base; bases with no gene match: 8. The CDR3 DNA follows: TGTGCCAGCAGTTACTTGACAACAGGGGTGGCTGAAGCTTTCTTT. Protein: CASSYLTTGVAEAFF.

This clonotype has more than one count but fewer than ten. The chain is built from TRBV7-6 and TRBJ2-1; TRBD2 matches 8 bases. V lost 5 bases and J lost 2; bases outside the gene matches: 14. Germline assignment: CDR1 SGHVS and CDR2 FNYEAQ. CDR3 length equals 18 residues. CDR3 region: CASSESTSGSEAYNEQFF. Written as DNA, the CDR3 is TGTGCCAGCAGCGAATCCACCAGCGGGAGCGAGGCCTACAATGAGCAGTTCTTC.

The chain links TRBV5-1 to TRBJ1-1, with D tentatively TRBD1 (6 bases). In germline, CDR1 is SGHRS, CDR2 YFSETQ. The CDR3 loop spans 15 amino acids. The V and J ends lost 0 bases and 0 bases respectively, with 9 bases between them. The CDR3 spells CASSLGGQLNTEAFF. CDR3 in DNA: TGCGCCAGCAGCTTGGGAGGACAGTTGAACACTGAAGCTTTCTTT.

The chain couples TRBV12-3 or TRBV12-4 to TRBJ2-1; the D call may be TRBD1 or TRBD2 (6 bases each). The V end lost 6 bases, the J end lost 6 bases, and 9 bases lay between the germline ends. This CDR3 has 12 amino acids. CDR3 protein: CASRSGANEQFF. The CDR3, as DNA: TGTGCCAGCAGATCGGGGGCCAATGAGCAGTTCTTC.

The table lists this clonotype with a few counts. The genes are TRBV27 and TRBJ2-7; 8 bases are a match to TRBD1. The CDR3 has 15 residues. V lost 2 bases, J lost 3 bases, and 6 bases stayed unmatched. Germline V CDR1 and CDR2: MNHEY, SMNVEV (reference sequence). The CDR3 protein is CASSLHGTGNYEQYV. CDR3 in DNA: TGTGCCAGCAGTTTACATGGGACAGGAAACTACGAGCAGTACGTC.

This clonotype came up many times. The chain couples TRBV7-9 to TRBJ2-2; 7 bases are a match to TRBD1. Looked up from germline, CDR1 is SEHNR and CDR2 is FQNEAQ (reference sequence). The CDR3 covers 14 residues. V lost 7 bases, J lost 1 base, and 3 bases stayed unmatched. CDR3 amino acids: CASTPGGNTGELFF. The DNA for the CDR3 is TGTGCCAGCACCCCAGGGGGGAACACCGGGGAGCTGTTTTTT.

V gene TRBV12-5 combines with J gene TRBJ1-1, with D possibly being TRBD1 (5 bases). The CDR3 is 15 residues long. Germline CDR1 reads LGHNT; CDR2 reads FRNRAP. V gave up 6 bases and J gave up 0 bases, with 14 bases separating them. CDR3 sequence (DNA): TGTGCTAGTGGGCCGGGGCGTTTCATGAACACTGAAGCTTTCTTT. It translates to CASGPGRFMNTEAFF. Supplemented by reference TRBV12-5 and TRBJ1-1, the full variable domain reads DARVTQTPRHKVTEMGQEVTMRCQPILGHNTVFWYRQTMMQGLELLAYFRNRAPLDDSGMPKDRFSAEMPDATLATLKIQPSEPRDSAVYFCASGPGRFMNTEAFFGQGTRLTVV.

The J gene is TRBJ2-5, the V gene TRBV20-1; the match to TRBD2 covers 9 bases. The V gene end was trimmed by 3 bases and the J gene end by 4 bases; junction bases not matched to a gene: 15. CDR3 size: 17 residues. Germline V CDR1 and CDR2: DFQATT, SNEGSKA (reference sequence). The CDR3 DNA is TGCAGTGCTAGCGGAAGAACTAGCGGGCGTAACTCAGAGACCCAGTACTTC. Translation gives CSASGRTSGRNSETQYF.

This clonotype turned up a few times. J is TRBJ2-2 and V is TRBV7-9, with TRBD1 matching over 9 bases. Germline CDR1 is SEHNR and CDR2 is FQNEAQ (reference sequence). V shed 5 bases and J 1 base; nucleotides not matched to a gene: 2. This CDR3 contains 15 residues. The CDR3 bases are TGTGCCAGCAGCCGGGACAGGGAGAACACCGGGGAGCTGTTTTTT. It translates to CASSRDRENTGELFF.

This clonotype was recorded at least ten times. V usage is TRBV15 and J usage is TRBJ2-1; 15 positions agree with TRBD2. The CDR3 covers 20 residues. V shed 0 bases, J shed 5 bases, and the junction held 11 bases outside the gene matches. Germline V gene data show CDR1 as LNHNV and CDR2 as YYDKDF (reference sequence). Here the CDR3 reads CATSREGLAGGPDFDNEQFF. CDR3 in DNA: TGTGCCACCAGCAGAGAAGGACTAGCGGGAGGGCCGGATTTCGACAATGAGCAGTTCTTC. The entire variable domain, with the rest obtained from reference TRBV15 and TRBJ2-1, is as follows: DAMVIQNPRYQVTQFGKPVTLSCSQTLNHNVMYWYQQKSSQAPKLLFHYYDKDFNNEADTPDNFQSRRPNTSFCFLDIRSPGLGDTAMYLCATSREGLAGGPDFDNEQFFGPGTRLTVL.

The chain couples TRBV29-1 to TRBJ2-2, with 7 nucleotides matching TRBD1. The V segment lost 2 bases and the J segment 0 bases; nucleotides outside the gene matches: 0. The CDR3 spans 14 residues. Germline V lookup: CDR1 SQVTM, CDR2 ANQGSEA. CDR3 protein: CSVEQGANTGELFF. The CDR3 coding sequence is TGCAGCGTTGAACAGGGGGCGAACACCGGGGAGCTGTTTTTT.

The table lists this clonotype with a count of one. CDR3 coding DNA: TGTGCCAGCAGTGAAGGGACAACGGGTCTCAATGGCTACACCTTC. Translation gives CASSEGTTGLNGYTF. The chain recombines TRBV2 with TRBJ1-2, with D possibly TRBD1 on 5 matching bases. There are 15 residues in the CDR3. With 1 base removed from V and 6 bases from J, the gap between germline ends came to 15 bases. In germline, CDR1 is SNHLY, CDR2 FYNNEI. The full variable domain, in which reference TRBV2 and TRBJ1-2 provide the parts outside the CDR3, is EPEVTQTPSHQVTQMGQEVILRCVPISNHLYFYWYRQILGQKVEFLVSFYNNEISEKSEIFDDQFSVERPDGSNFTLKIRSTKLEDSAMYFCASSEGTTGLNGYTFGSGTRLTVV.

This clonotype was detected a few times. The CDR3 here is CASSYSRPGGPINEQFF. The CDR3 bases are TGTGCCAGCAGTTACTCCCGTCCGGGGGGGCCTATCAATGAGCAGTTCTTC. The chain is built from TRBV6-5 and TRBJ2-1; 8 nucleotides line up with TRBD2. The CDR3 totals 17 residues. The germline gives CDR1 MNHEY, CDR2 SVGAGI. V dropped 0 bases and J dropped 6; count of bases not matched to a gene: 10.

This clonotype was picked up a small number of times. This sequence joins TRBV13 and TRBJ2-6; D gene uncertain. The CDR3 has 15 amino acids. Trimming took 4 bases from V and 0 from J, leaving 7 bases between them. CDR1 PRHDT and CDR2 FYEKMQ come from the germline V gene (reference sequence). The CDR3 protein is CASSSGGSGANVLTF. CDR3 nucleotides: TGTGCCAGCAGCTCAGGTGGCTCTGGGGCCAACGTCCTGACTTTC.

This clonotype was seen a few times. The gene calls are TRBV3-1 and TRBJ2-7, with no clear D. From germline, CDR1 is LGHDT and CDR2 YNNKEL (reference sequence). The germline V and J ends were trimmed by 3 bases and 5 bases, with 17 bases remaining between them. This CDR3 spans 15 amino acids. The CDR3 sequence is CASSHRLGVRNEQYF. The CDR3 nucleotides read TGTGCCAGCAGCCACAGACTCGGCGTAAGGAACGAGCAGTACTTC.

The chain couples TRBV7-2 to TRBJ2-1, with D perhaps being TRBD1 or TRBD2 (6 bases each). This CDR3 region has 17 residues. V lost 5 bases, J lost 2 bases, and 19 bases lay in between. CDR1 and CDR2 (germline): SGHTA, FQGNSA. The chain's CDR3 is CASSPFDRRGPYNEQFF. The DNA of the CDR3 is TGTGCCAGCAGCCCGTTTGACAGGAGGGGTCCCTACAATGAGCAGTTCTTC.

CDR3 sequence reads: CASTLRGREGETQYF. Here the CDR3 DNA reads TGTGCCAGCACCCTTAGAGGGAGGGAGGGAGAGACCCAGTACTTC. V gene TRBV27 combines with J gene TRBJ2-5; 7 nucleotides match TRBD2. V was pared by 7 bases and J by 4 bases, with 12 bases of the junction left unmatched. In germline, CDR1 is MNHEY, CDR2 SMNVEV (reference sequence). The CDR3 extends over 15 amino acids.

In its sample, this clonotype was seen many times. V gene TRBV4-1 combines with J gene TRBJ2-3; the D gene is possibly TRBD2 (6 bases). Per germline, CDR1 MGHRA and CDR2 YSYEKL. Trimming took off 4 bases at V and 0 bases at J, with 17 bases between the two ends. The CDR3 length is 17 residues. The CDR3 loop is CASSPYGVAVSTDTQYF. The CDR3 DNA follows: TGCGCCAGCAGCCCGTACGGGGTAGCGGTCAGCACAGATACGCAGTATTTT.

The genes are TRBV27 and TRBJ2-1, with D maybe TRBD2 (5 bases). The germline CDR1 and CDR2 sequences are MNHEY and SMNVEV (reference sequence). Trimming removed 6 bases at V and 2 bases at J, with 17 bases between. The CDR3 sequence is 16 residues long. CDR3 loop: CASSTDRSGTYNEQFF. The CDR3 DNA is TGTGCCAGCAGCACTGACCGGAGCGGAACCTACAATGAGCAGTTCTTC.

In this sample, this clonotype turned up a few times. The chain carries TRBV11-2 and TRBJ2-5, with TRBD2 matching over 10 bases. The CDR3 is made up of 15 amino acids. Germline V gives CDR1 SGHAT, CDR2 FQNNGV. J gave up 5 bases and V 5 bases, and 8 bases lay outside the gene matches. This chain's CDR3 is CASSIFSGRMETQYF. The CDR3 DNA is TGTGCCAGCAGCATATTTAGCGGGAGGATGGAGACCCAGTACTTC.